This TCR beta chain is from a study of blood T cells in healthy people across ages. Notes on the study in general: Naive T cell percentage strongly correlated with TCR beta diversity.

The CDR3 runs 14 residues. Trimming removed 7 bases from V and 3 bases from J, with 13 bases in between. Regarding this clonotype: As yet, its antigen is unknown.

The extraction recovered at least 6 micrograms of total RNA per sample. Combining a sample-barcoded 5' primer with a J-beta primer mix, a second PCR ran for roughly 6 to 12 cycles. Each TCR beta cDNA got a 12-nucleotide random molecular identifier. TCRdb fed the 5' RACE reads into MiXCR, producing one record per CDR3 protein. The sample shows some 1,500,000 distinct CDR3 sequences, under 55% of them seen only once. Sequencing used blood. The chain uses TRBV12-3 or TRBV12-4 and TRBJ1-5; D is ambiguous. The receptor's source is a woman aged 18-29 years in good health. CDR3 residues: CASTPGGSNQPQHF. CDR3 bases: TGTGCCAGCACCCCAGGAGGGTCCAATCAGCCCCAGCATTTT.